What follows describes a single T cell receptor beta chain. Antigen specificity is unknown. Trimming cost V 5 bases and J 7 bases; bases outside gene matches: 12. CDR3 length equals 16 residues. The germline V gene has CDR1 SEHNR and CDR2 FQNEAQ (reference sequence). Construction of TCR beta libraries relied on iRepertoire HTBI primers and on Arm-PCR targeting CDR3 regions. Each CDR3 protein is one row after TCRdb ran MiXCR on the multiplex PCR reads. Of about 300,000 distinct CDR3 sequences in the sample, over 15% are singletons; the top ten hold more than 30%. The sample originates from a study of regulatory T cells in long-lasting Graves disease. Regarding the study as a whole: Investigators studied peripheral blood only, not thyroid tissue. Newly diagnosed patients shared more than 750 public clonotypes; persistent patients shared some 2,700. With persistent disease, TRBV28, TRBJ1-2 and TRBJ2-5 were the favored segments.

Indicated time point: newly diagnosed GD, antithyroid drugs for less than 3 months. PBMC-extracted RNA yielded the TCR library. Specimen: peripheral blood mononuclear cells (PBMCs), collected at new diagnosis, from a patient treated with antithyroid drugs. The chain is built from TRBV7-9 and TRBJ2-1, with TRBD2 matching 9 bases. The receptor was isolated from a female donor with Graves disease. The CDR3 coding sequence is TGTGCCAGCAGCCAACCCTTAGCGGGAGAGGTTAATGAGCAGTTCTTC. Its translation is CASSQPLAGEVNEQFF.